These 2 T cell receptor beta chains were all obtained from the same sample, sequenced in a study of T cells in Graves' hyperthyroidism and ophthalmopathy. The CDR3 regions of TCR beta were amplified from RNA transcripts. The HTBI primer set was used in a first-round RT-PCR of the TCR CDR3. TCRdb independently ran MiXCR on the multiplex PCR reads; one entry per CDR3 protein. The sample carries about 720,000 distinct CDR3 sequences, less than 20% recorded once. The specimen was blood. The origin of the receptors is a man aged 18 to 35 with Graves' hyperthyroidism.

This clonotype was recorded at least ten times. This sequence joins TRBV6-1 and TRBJ2-7; the match to TRBD1 covers 10 bases. With 0 bases clipped from V and 3 bases from J, the junction kept 8 bases outside the gene matches. CDR1 and CDR2 from the germline V gene are MNHNS and SASEGT. The CDR3 is 17 residues long. The CDR3 sequence: CASSEARVRTGGYEQYF. Here the CDR3 DNA reads TGTGCCAGCAGTGAAGCGCGGGTCCGGACAGGGGGCTACGAGCAGTACTTC.

The rearrangement uses TRBV4-1 and TRBJ2-7; 7 nucleotides agree with TRBD2. Unmatched junction bases numbered 3, after V lost 3 bases and J lost 4 bases. In germline, CDR1 is MGHRA, CDR2 YSYEKL. CDR3 length: 13 amino acids. The CDR3 DNA follows: TGCGCCAGCAGCCAGCGGGAGCTGTACGAGCAGTACTTC. It translates to CASSQRELYEQYF.